This T cell receptor (beta chain) was observed in a study of shared clonotypes between healthy human individuals (dated by TCRdb to the early 2020s). Looking at the study overall: The cohort included three men and a couple of women between 18 and 49 years of age. Blood TCR repertoires of about five healthy adults were deeply sequenced to estimate repertoire size and the extent of clonotype sharing between individuals. Different laboratories and diverse techniques were used to prepare libraries and sequence TCR repertoires, to increase sequencing depth and limit assay-specific biases. Between about 0.8 and 9.5 billion PBMCs per donor were obtained by leukapheresis. Here is what the overall study found, with its caveats: Only blood was sampled, and tissue TCR repertoires likely differ from those in blood. The genetic and exposure-history diversity represented was limited by the small number of donors. Pairwise subsampling indicated that sequencing depth was expected to affect the degree of clonotype sharing among donors.

Healthy HIV-negative adults with no recently reported acute infections or vaccinations were included as donors. Every donor was a Caucasian adult residing in Nashville, Tennessee, USA. In the unsorted samples, 70 million to 90 million PBMCs were counted, and genomic DNA was extracted using the QIAamp DNA Blood Mini kit. After blood collection by leukapheresis, PBMCs were isolated using Ficoll-Histopaque density gradient centrifugation and then cryopreserved in the vapor phase of liquid nitrogen. CDR1 and CDR2, looked up from the germline V gene (reference sequence), are SSHAT and FNYEAQ. The CDR3 numbers 13 residues from cysteine through phenylalanine. Solely the CDR3 DNA is kept, with 39 bases framed from the first base. TCR CDR3 regions were amplified from genomic DNA by multiplex PCR using the deep immunoSEQ assay. Extracted genomic DNA from each cell subset was distributed evenly across all wells of several immunoSEQ 96-well plates, and each plate was treated as a replicate. Each replicate PCR for unsorted PBMC received roughly 290 ng genomic DNA, equal to approximately 30,000 T cell genomes. Ten immunoSEQ deep assay plates were used to sequence the unsorted PBMC genomic DNA. The purified libraries were quantified using a Qubit 3.0 fluorometer, sized with a Bioanalyzer 2100, and then quantified again using the KAPA Library Quantification kit. Every immunoSEQ 96-well plate was sequenced on a dedicated single-read 150-cycle Illumina NextSeq 550 flow cell. The study's processing was this. Because the immunoSEQ output included only junctional sequences and no quality scores, the filtering could not be the same as the filtering used for full-length reads. Sequences were annotated with PyIR, a Python wrapper for IgBLAST v1.9, using IMGT germline references to assign V/J genes and CDR3. Reads were removed for weak V/J assignments (E-value above 1e-6), missing CDR3, stop codons, out-of-frame junctions, or ambiguous translated residues. V3J clonotypes were defined as sequences sharing the same inferred V gene, J gene, and CDR3 amino acid sequence. To compute the percentage overlap between repertoires, the number of shared unique clonotypes was divided by the size of the smaller repertoire. Repertoire richness was assessed with RTK rarefaction, the Chao1 estimator, and Recon v2.1 estimates of unobserved clonotypes. The clones in this table, taken by TCRdb from immuneACCESS, are in-frame only. Not every clone is retained; where verified, under half of the shortfall comes from an unresolved V gene, and the cause of the rest is unknown. V, J and clone size derive from that table, while D and trimming were established from the DNA sequence. Recorded for this sample are about 480,000 clones; 79% of them occurred a single time. The ten largest clones add up to 10% to 15% of the sample.

Comment on this clone: Its antigen remains unidentified. Relative to the germline gene, one junction end is altered; a read error may explain this.

This sequence was found in a woman aged 40 to 49 in good health. Some clones in this sample may be carry-over from other donors' samples. The source material was PBMCs. Here the chain combines TRBV7-7 and TRBJ2-5; TRBD1 might be the D gene, on 6 matching bases. Read as DNA, the sequence is TGTGCTAGCAGCTTACAGGGTTGGGAGACCCAGTACTTC. Translated, this gives CASSLQGWETQYF.